A selection of T cell receptor beta chains follows, all from one sample in a study of OX40 agonist ivuxolimab in advanced cancers. Generated by immunoSEQ multiplex PCR, the TCRdb table keeps only in-frame clones and is missing some. Seen here are thousands of clones, more than 65% observed once, and the top ten hold 35% to 40%. Sequenced here: CD4+ or CD8+ T cells sorted from blood, sampled in a trial of the OX40 agonist ivuxolimab. These receptors came from an adult with an advanced solid tumor such as melanoma, head and neck, liver or kidney cancer. CDR3s include the opening cysteine and the closing phenylalanine or tryptophan. D genes are given only for firm matches. The listing skips clone size in some rows; elsewhere it reads once, few, many or a size class.

v_call: TRBV5-4; j_call: TRBJ2-5; d_call: .; clone_size: .; cdr3_nt: TGTGCCAGCAGCTTGGGCGGGGGCCCTCAAGAGACCCAGTACTTC; cdr3_aa: CASSLGGGPQETQYF
v_call: TRBV29-1; j_call: TRBJ2-5; d_call: TRBD2; clone_size: .; cdr3_nt: TGCAGCGGGGGACTAGCGGGGGGCAGGTACCAAGAGACCCAGTACTTC; cdr3_aa: CSGGLAGGRYQETQYF
v_call: TRBV5-1; j_call: TRBJ2-7; d_call: .; clone_size: .; cdr3_nt: TGCGCCAGCAGCTTTAGGACGGAGACCTACGAGCAGTACTTC; cdr3_aa: CASSFRTETYEQYF
v_call: TRBV5-4; j_call: TRBJ2-1; d_call: TRBD2; clone_size: .; cdr3_nt: TGTGCCAGTAGCCCTGGACTAGTTCGAAATGAGCAGTTCTTC; cdr3_aa: CASSPGLVRNEQFF
v_call: TRBV27; j_call: TRBJ1-1; d_call: .; clone_size: .; cdr3_nt: TGTGCCAGCCGTGTGGCAAGTGAGGGGGTGAACACTGAAGCTTTCTTT; cdr3_aa: CASRVASEGVNTEAFF
v_call: TRBV11-2; j_call: TRBJ2-7; d_call: .; clone_size: .; cdr3_nt: TGTGCCAGCAGACAGACAGCCTTCCACGAGCAGTACTTC; cdr3_aa: CASRQTAFHEQYF
v_call: TRBV9; j_call: TRBJ1-5; d_call: .; clone_size: .; cdr3_nt: TGTGCCAGCAGCGTGGGGGTTGGCAATCAGCCCCAGCATTTT; cdr3_aa: CASSVGVGNQPQHF
v_call: TRBV4-3; j_call: TRBJ2-3; d_call: .; clone_size: .; cdr3_nt: TGCGCCAGCAGCCAAGATCACAGTAGCACAGATACGCAGTATTTT; cdr3_aa: CASSQDHSSTDTQYF
v_call: TRBV13; j_call: TRBJ1-2; d_call: .; clone_size: medium-sized; cdr3_nt: TGTGCCAGCAGCTTGGGCAGATCTAACTATGGCTACACCTTC; cdr3_aa: CASSLGRSNYGYTF
v_call: TRBV5-4; j_call: TRBJ2-2; d_call: .; clone_size: .; cdr3_nt: TGTGCCAGCTGGTGGGGAAGTTCGGGCGGGGAGCTGTTTTTT; cdr3_aa: CASWWGSSGGELFF
v_call: TRBV19; j_call: TRBJ1-1; d_call: .; clone_size: once; cdr3_nt: TGTGCCAGTAGTACTTCAATGAACACTGAAGCTTTCTTT; cdr3_aa: CASSTSMNTEAFF
v_call: TRBV4-1; j_call: TRBJ2-7; d_call: .; clone_size: .; cdr3_nt: TGCGCCAGCAGCCAAGATGACGGGTCCTCCTACGAGCAGTACTTC; cdr3_aa: CASSQDDGSSYEQYF
v_call: TRBV9; j_call: TRBJ1-1; d_call: .; clone_size: .; cdr3_nt: TGTGCCAGCAGCGCCGGGACGCTAACACAGAACACTGAAGCTTTCTTT; cdr3_aa: CASSAGTLTQNTEAFF
v_call: TRBV9; j_call: TRBJ2-1; d_call: .; clone_size: medium-sized; cdr3_nt: TGTGCCAGCAGTGTATTAACGGGGGAAGTCGATGAGCAGTTCTTC; cdr3_aa: CASSVLTGEVDEQFF
v_call: TRBV29-1; j_call: TRBJ2-5; d_call: .; clone_size: .; cdr3_nt: TGCAGCGTCACGATTGGGGGCAAGGAGACCCAGTACTTC; cdr3_aa: CSVTIGGKETQYF
v_call: TRBV6-6; j_call: TRBJ1-5; d_call: .; clone_size: once; cdr3_nt: TGTGCCAGCACCGTAATACCGGGTCCGGGCAATCAGCCCCAGCATTTT; cdr3_aa: CASTVIPGPGNQPQHF
v_call: TRBV28; j_call: TRBJ2-7; d_call: .; clone_size: few; cdr3_nt: TGTGCCAGCAGTTTCCACCCAGGGCAGGGGTTTTCCTACGAGCAGTACTTC; cdr3_aa: CASSFHPGQGFSYEQYF
v_call: TRBV28; j_call: TRBJ2-1; d_call: TRBD2; clone_size: few; cdr3_nt: TGTGCCAGCAGCCCCGGTATGACTAGCGGTACCTACAATGAGCAGTTCTTC; cdr3_aa: CASSPGMTSGTYNEQFF
v_call: TRBV5-6; j_call: TRBJ2-1; d_call: TRBD2; clone_size: .; cdr3_nt: TGTGCCAGCAGCTTGGCTCTAGCGGGAATGGTTGAGCAGTTCTTC; cdr3_aa: CASSLALAGMVEQFF
v_call: TRBV10-3; j_call: TRBJ2-1; d_call: TRBD1; clone_size: .; cdr3_nt: TGTGCCAGCAGTTCTGGGACAGGGGCAAATGAGCAGTTCTTC; cdr3_aa: CASSSGTGANEQFF
v_call: TRBV29-1; j_call: TRBJ2-5; d_call: .; clone_size: once; cdr3_nt: TGCAGCGTTGATTTCAGGGGGGGAGAGACCCAGTACTTC; cdr3_aa: CSVDFRGGETQYF
v_call: TRBV11-2; j_call: TRBJ2-3; d_call: .; clone_size: .; cdr3_nt: TGTGCCAGCAGCTTTATGGGGGATACGCAGTATTTT; cdr3_aa: CASSFMGDTQYF
v_call: TRBV15; j_call: TRBJ1-1; d_call: .; clone_size: .; cdr3_nt: TGTGCCACCAGCACTGGGAACACTGAAGCTTTCTTT; cdr3_aa: CATSTGNTEAFF
v_call: TRBV27; j_call: TRBJ2-7; d_call: .; clone_size: once; cdr3_nt: TGTGCCAGCAGTCCTTCCGTTCGGATGGGGCAGTACTTC; cdr3_aa: CASSPSVRMGQYF
v_call: TRBV7-9; j_call: TRBJ2-1; d_call: .; clone_size: once; cdr3_nt: TGTGCCAGCAGCCCCCTCCCGGGCGATGAGCAGTTCTTC; cdr3_aa: CASSPLPGDEQFF
v_call: TRBV5-5; j_call: TRBJ1-3; d_call: .; clone_size: .; cdr3_nt: TGTGCCAGCAGCTTGGCCGTAAACTCTGGAAACACCATATATTTT; cdr3_aa: CASSLAVNSGNTIYF
v_call: TRBV5-1; j_call: TRBJ1-2; d_call: .; clone_size: once; cdr3_nt: TGCGCCAGCAGAGGTCTCGGGACGGAACTCTATGGCTACACCTTC; cdr3_aa: CASRGLGTELYGYTF
v_call: TRBV7-8; j_call: TRBJ1-6; d_call: .; clone_size: few; cdr3_nt: TGTGCCAGCAGCTTAGCGCCTGACAGGCCCGAGAGCTCCTATAATTCACCCCTCCACTTT; cdr3_aa: CASSLAPDRPESSYNSPLHF
v_call: TRBV4-1; j_call: TRBJ2-5; d_call: .; clone_size: .; cdr3_nt: TGCGCCAGCAGCCAAGCGGGGTTAGGACAAGAGACCCAGTACTTC; cdr3_aa: CASSQAGLGQETQYF
v_call: TRBV11-3; j_call: TRBJ2-3; d_call: .; clone_size: .; cdr3_nt: TGTGCCAGCAGCAAAGACGGGGGCACAGATACGCAGTATTTT; cdr3_aa: CASSKDGGTDTQYF
v_call: TRBV4-1; j_call: TRBJ2-5; d_call: .; clone_size: .; cdr3_nt: TGCGCCAGCAGCCAAAGAGCTGACGTGGGCAGACAAGAGACCCAGTACTTC; cdr3_aa: CASSQRADVGRQETQYF
v_call: TRBV6-6; j_call: TRBJ2-1; d_call: .; clone_size: .; cdr3_nt: TGTGCCAGCAGTTATGGTCCAAATGAGCAGTTCTTC; cdr3_aa: CASSYGPNEQFF
v_call: TRBV4-1; j_call: TRBJ2-1; d_call: .; clone_size: .; cdr3_nt: TGCGCCAGCAGCCAAGAAAGGGGTCCGCCCTACAATGAGCAGTTCTTC; cdr3_aa: CASSQERGPPYNEQFF
v_call: TRBV9; j_call: TRBJ2-1; d_call: TRBD1; clone_size: .; cdr3_nt: TGTGCCAGCAGCCTCCGGGACAGCTCCTACAATGAGCAGTTCTTC; cdr3_aa: CASSLRDSSYNEQFF
v_call: TRBV5-1; j_call: TRBJ2-5; d_call: TRBD2; clone_size: .; cdr3_nt: TGCGCCAGCAGCTTGGATCCTAGCGGTGGGGAGACCCAGTACTTC; cdr3_aa: CASSLDPSGGETQYF
v_call: TRBV5-1; j_call: TRBJ2-5; d_call: .; clone_size: .; cdr3_nt: TGCGCCAGCAGCTCGCGCGGGGTTGGTTTCCAAGAGACCCAGTACTTC; cdr3_aa: CASSSRGVGFQETQYF
v_call: TRBV9; j_call: TRBJ1-2; d_call: TRBD1; clone_size: .; cdr3_nt: TGTGCCAGCAGCGAGCGGACAGGGGGCTATGGCTACACCTTC; cdr3_aa: CASSERTGGYGYTF
v_call: TRBV19; j_call: TRBJ1-4; d_call: .; clone_size: once; cdr3_nt: TGTGCCAGTTCTAGGATTAATGAAAAACTGTTTTTT; cdr3_aa: CASSRINEKLFF
v_call: TRBV4-2; j_call: TRBJ1-4; d_call: TRBD1; clone_size: .; cdr3_nt: TGTGCCAGCAGCCAAGAGGTGGGGACAGGAGGGGAAAAACTGTTTTTT; cdr3_aa: CASSQEVGTGGEKLFF
v_call: TRBV13; j_call: TRBJ2-7; d_call: TRBD1; clone_size: .; cdr3_nt: TGTGCCAGCAGCATCGACAGGGGGTACGAGCAGTACTTC; cdr3_aa: CASSIDRGYEQYF
v_call: TRBV5-1; j_call: TRBJ2-7; d_call: TRBD2; clone_size: .; cdr3_nt: TGCGCCAGCAGCTTAAGGGGGCTAGCGGGGGGTTACGAGCAGTACTTC; cdr3_aa: CASSLRGLAGGYEQYF
v_call: TRBV5-6; j_call: TRBJ2-1; d_call: .; clone_size: .; cdr3_nt: TGTGCCAGCAGCCTGAGTCAGGGCGAAATTTGGCAGTTCTTC; cdr3_aa: CASSLSQGEIWQFF
v_call: TRBV6-6; j_call: TRBJ2-1; d_call: .; clone_size: few; cdr3_nt: TGTGCCAGCAGTTACGAGGAGGTGAGCTCCTACAATGAGCAGTTCTTC; cdr3_aa: CASSYEEVSSYNEQFF
v_call: TRBV4-1; j_call: TRBJ2-3; d_call: TRBD2; clone_size: .; cdr3_nt: TGCGCCAGCAGCCACGCCGGGACTAGCGGGGGGGCCGAGGGCACAGATACGCAGTATTTT; cdr3_aa: CASSHAGTSGGAEGTDTQYF
v_call: TRBV11-2; j_call: TRBJ2-1; d_call: TRBD2; clone_size: .; cdr3_nt: TGTGCCAGCAGCTTAACGGGGGTACGGACTAGCGGGAGGAATGAGCAGTTCTTC; cdr3_aa: CASSLTGVRTSGRNEQFF
v_call: TRBV28; j_call: TRBJ1-5; d_call: .; clone_size: .; cdr3_nt: TGTGCCAGCAGTGATGCCCCAGGAGGCGGCAATCAGCCCCAGCATTTT; cdr3_aa: CASSDAPGGGNQPQHF
v_call: TRBV18; j_call: TRBJ2-1; d_call: .; clone_size: .; cdr3_nt: TGTGCCAGCTCACCCTTGGGCAATGAGCAGTTCTTC; cdr3_aa: CASSPLGNEQFF
v_call: TRBV5-1; j_call: TRBJ2-5; d_call: TRBD2; clone_size: .; cdr3_nt: TGCGCCAGCAGCTTGGCCGGGGGGATCCAAGAGACCCAGTACTTC; cdr3_aa: CASSLAGGIQETQYF
v_call: TRBV30; j_call: TRBJ2-1; d_call: .; clone_size: .; cdr3_nt: TGTGCCTGGAGCCTAGGAACCAATGAGCAGTTCTTC; cdr3_aa: CAWSLGTNEQFF
v_call: TRBV5-4; j_call: TRBJ2-1; d_call: .; clone_size: medium-sized; cdr3_nt: TGTGCCAGCAGCTTATACGAGAGTGAGCAGTTCTTC; cdr3_aa: CASSLYESEQFF
v_call: TRBV27; j_call: TRBJ2-2; d_call: .; clone_size: .; cdr3_nt: TGTGCCAGCAGTTCTGTCTCCCGCGGGGAGCTGTTTTTT; cdr3_aa: CASSSVSRGELFF